This T cell receptor beta chain is drawn from a study of low-dose radiotherapy and immunotherapy resistance in tumors. For the study at large: Cohort 1 got 0.5 Gy per fraction every 2 weeks, 6.5 Gy in total.

Germline V gives CDR1 SGHVS, CDR2 FQNEAQ. The V gene lost 5 bases and the J gene lost 5 bases, with 15 bases spanning the gap. The CDR3 spans 15 residues. There are many counts of this clonotype. Time point: before trial treatment. cDNA synthesis used a TRAV/TRBV-specific primer set for both chains. PCR amplification of the TCRs was performed with Phusion for 20 PCR cycles, and it relied on a constant-region primer together with a V-primer adapter. MiXCR, run by TCRdb on the reads, gives a single entry per CDR3 protein. The repertoire consists of 65,000 to 100,000 distinct CDR3 sequences, with 18% occurring once and the leading ten covering 2.8%.

The chain has TRBV7-8 and TRBJ2-2, with D uncertain. This clonotype was obtained from a male donor with prostate cancer. The material was PBMCs, obtained before treatment. CDR3 DNA sequence: TGTGCCAGCAGCCGACGGGTCGACGATACCGGGGAGCTGTTTTTT. Its translation: CASSRRVDDTGELFF.